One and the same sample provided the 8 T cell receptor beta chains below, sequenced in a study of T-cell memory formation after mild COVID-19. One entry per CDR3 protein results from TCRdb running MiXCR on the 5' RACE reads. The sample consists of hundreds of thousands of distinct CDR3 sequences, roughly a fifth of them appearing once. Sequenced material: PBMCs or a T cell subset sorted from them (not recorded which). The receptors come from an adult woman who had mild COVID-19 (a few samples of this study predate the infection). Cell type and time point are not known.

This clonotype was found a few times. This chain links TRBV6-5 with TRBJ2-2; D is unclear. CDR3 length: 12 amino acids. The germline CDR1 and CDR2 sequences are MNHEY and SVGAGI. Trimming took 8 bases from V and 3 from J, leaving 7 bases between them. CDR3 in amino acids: CASQRDTGELFF. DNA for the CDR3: TGTGCCAGCCAACGTGACACCGGGGAGCTGTTTTTT.

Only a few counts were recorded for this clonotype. This chain's CDR3 is CATTRPTNTEAFF. The CDR3 coding sequence is TGTGCCACCACGAGACCGACGAACACTGAAGCTTTCTTT. V and J are TRBV15 and TRBJ1-1; no clear D gene. The V gene's germline CDR1 is LNHNV and CDR2 YYDKDF (reference sequence). The CDR3 length is 13 residues. The ends were cut back, 7 bases at V and 1 base at J, with 10 bases in the middle.

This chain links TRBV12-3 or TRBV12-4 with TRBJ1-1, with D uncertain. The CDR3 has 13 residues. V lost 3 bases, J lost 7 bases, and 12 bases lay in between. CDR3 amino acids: CASSFRTIGEAFF. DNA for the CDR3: TGTGCCAGCAGTTTTCGGACGATCGGTGAAGCTTTCTTT.

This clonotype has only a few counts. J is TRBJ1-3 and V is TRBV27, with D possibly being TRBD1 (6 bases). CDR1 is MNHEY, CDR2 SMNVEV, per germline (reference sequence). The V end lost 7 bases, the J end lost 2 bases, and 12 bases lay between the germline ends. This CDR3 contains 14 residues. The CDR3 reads CASTPTGPGNTIYF. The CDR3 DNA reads TGTGCCAGCACCCCGACAGGCCCTGGAAACACCATATATTTT.

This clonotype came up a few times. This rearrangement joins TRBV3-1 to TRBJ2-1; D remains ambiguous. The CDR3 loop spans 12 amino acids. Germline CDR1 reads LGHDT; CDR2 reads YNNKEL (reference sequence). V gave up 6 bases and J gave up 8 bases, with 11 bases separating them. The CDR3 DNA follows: TGTGCCAGCAGAAACAGATTCCATGAGCAGTTCTTC. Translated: CASRNRFHEQFF.

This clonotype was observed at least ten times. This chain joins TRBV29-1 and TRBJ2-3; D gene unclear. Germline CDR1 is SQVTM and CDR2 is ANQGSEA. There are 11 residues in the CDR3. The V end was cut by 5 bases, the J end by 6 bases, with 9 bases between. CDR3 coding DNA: TGCAGCGTTCGGCTAGGGGATACGCAGTATTTT. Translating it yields CSVRLGDTQYF.

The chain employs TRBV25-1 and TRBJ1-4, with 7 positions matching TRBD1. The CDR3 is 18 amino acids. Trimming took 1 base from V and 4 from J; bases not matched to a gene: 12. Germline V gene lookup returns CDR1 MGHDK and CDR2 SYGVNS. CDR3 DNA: TGTGCCAGCAGTGAATTTACCCGGGACAGCTTTTTTAATGAAAAACTGTTTTTT. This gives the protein CASSEFTRDSFFNEKLFF.

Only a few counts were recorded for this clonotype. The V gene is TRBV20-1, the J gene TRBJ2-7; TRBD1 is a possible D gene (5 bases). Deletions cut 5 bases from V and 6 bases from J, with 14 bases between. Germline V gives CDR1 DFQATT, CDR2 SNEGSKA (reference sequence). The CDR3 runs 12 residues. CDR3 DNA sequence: TGCAGTGCTCCCAATCAGGGCCCCGAGCAGTACTTC. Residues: CSAPNQGPEQYF.